This is a list of T cell receptor beta chains from one sample in a study of blood T cell repertoires in COVID-19. Method: immunoSEQ multiplex PCR; TCRdb's copy keeps in-frame clones and lacks some. The table lists roughly 100,000 clones, approximately 91% of them singletons, with around 5.5% in the top ten. The sequenced material came from peripheral blood. These receptors all come from a human donor in a cohort sampled during active COVID-19. CDR3s include the opening cysteine and the closing phenylalanine or tryptophan. The order of the fields is clone size, V gene, J gene, D gene, CDR3 protein, CDR3 DNA. The D gene is left open where the match is weak. The listing skips clone size in some rows; elsewhere it reads once, few, many or a size class.

clone_size: once; v_call: TRBV7-9; j_call: TRBJ2-2; d_call: TRBD1; cdr3_aa: CASSPRQGWNTGELFF; cdr3_nt: TGTGCCAGCAGCCCAAGACAGGGTTGGAACACCGGGGAGCTGTTTTTT
clone_size: NA; v_call: TRBV7-2; j_call: TRBJ1-6; d_call: NA; cdr3_aa: CASSFRGGNSPLHF; cdr3_nt: TGTGCCAGCAGCTTTCGAGGTGGTAATTCACCCCTCCACTTT
clone_size: NA; v_call: TRBV11-2; j_call: TRBJ2-5; d_call: NA; cdr3_aa: CASTRGLGGETQYF; cdr3_nt: TGTGCCAGCACCAGAGGGCTAGGGGGTGAGACCCAGTACTTC
clone_size: NA; v_call: TRBV6-5; j_call: TRBJ1-1; d_call: TRBD1; cdr3_aa: CASSYSGTGVTEAFF; cdr3_nt: TGTGCCAGCAGTTACTCGGGAACAGGGGTCACTGAAGCTTTCTTT
clone_size: NA; v_call: TRBV4-1; j_call: TRBJ1-1; d_call: NA; cdr3_aa: CASSQAGGWAYPEAFF; cdr3_nt: TGCGCCAGCAGCCAAGCAGGAGGTTGGGCCTACCCTGAAGCTTTCTTT
clone_size: NA; v_call: TRBV5-5; j_call: TRBJ1-4; d_call: NA; cdr3_aa: CASSLIYYNENLFF; cdr3_nt: TGTGCCAGCAGCTTAATTTACTATAATGAAAACCTGTTTTTT
clone_size: NA; v_call: TRBV7-2; j_call: TRBJ1-5; d_call: TRBD1; cdr3_aa: CASSAGTGHQPQHF; cdr3_nt: TGTGCCAGCAGCGCCGGGACAGGGCATCAGCCCCAGCATTTT
clone_size: few; v_call: TRBV4-1; j_call: TRBJ2-7; d_call: TRBD2; cdr3_aa: CASSQGLAVSYEQYF; cdr3_nt: TGCGCCAGCAGCCAAGGACTAGCGGTTTCCTACGAGCAGTACTTC
clone_size: once; v_call: TRBV5-1; j_call: TRBJ2-1; d_call: TRBD2; cdr3_aa: CASSVAGLAGTYNEQFF; cdr3_nt: TGCGCCAGCAGCGTGGCTGGGCTAGCGGGAACTTACAATGAGCAGTTCTTC
clone_size: NA; v_call: TRBV5-1; j_call: TRBJ2-3; d_call: NA; cdr3_aa: CASSLEGLGPDTQYF; cdr3_nt: TGCGCCAGCAGCTTGGAGGGACTCGGGCCAGATACGCAGTATTTT
clone_size: once; v_call: TRBV5-6; j_call: TRBJ1-3; d_call: NA; cdr3_aa: CASSSQGLISGNTIYF; cdr3_nt: TGTGCCAGCAGCTCACAGGGCTTGATCTCTGGAAACACCATATATTTT
clone_size: NA; v_call: TRBV4-1; j_call: TRBJ2-5; d_call: TRBD1; cdr3_aa: CASSQKWTGGGETQYF; cdr3_nt: TGCGCCAGCAGCCAAAAATGGACAGGGGGCGGGGAGACCCAGTACTTC
clone_size: NA; v_call: TRBV10-3; j_call: TRBJ2-2; d_call: TRBD2; cdr3_aa: CAISERGGAGNTGELFF; cdr3_nt: TGTGCCATCAGTGAGCGGGGAGGAGCGGGAAACACCGGGGAGCTGTTTTTT
clone_size: NA; v_call: TRBV5-6; j_call: TRBJ1-1; d_call: TRBD1; cdr3_aa: CASSPGQMNTEAFF; cdr3_nt: TGTGCCAGCAGCCCGGGACAGATGAACACTGAAGCTTTCTTT
clone_size: NA; v_call: TRBV5-4; j_call: TRBJ2-2; d_call: TRBD2; cdr3_aa: CASSPGTSGLRPGELFF; cdr3_nt: TGTGCCAGCAGCCCCGGGACTAGCGGGCTCCGGCCCGGGGAGCTGTTTTTT
clone_size: NA; v_call: TRBV28; j_call: TRBJ1-6; d_call: TRBD1; cdr3_aa: CATSPPGQGSYNSPLHF; cdr3_nt: TGTGCCACTTCACCGCCGGGACAGGGCTCCTATAATTCACCCCTCCACTTT
clone_size: NA; v_call: TRBV7-8; j_call: TRBJ2-3; d_call: TRBD1; cdr3_aa: CASSFGQGTDTQYF; cdr3_nt: TGTGCCAGCAGCTTCGGACAGGGCACAGATACGCAGTATTTT
clone_size: NA; v_call: TRBV2; j_call: TRBJ2-7; d_call: TRBD1; cdr3_aa: CASQQSRIGQGWNYEQYF; cdr3_nt: TGTGCCAGCCAGCAGTCCCGAATCGGACAGGGTTGGAACTACGAGCAGTACTTC
clone_size: NA; v_call: TRBV7-8; j_call: TRBJ1-5; d_call: TRBD1; cdr3_aa: CASSTRDRAQPQHF; cdr3_nt: TGTGCCAGCAGCACCCGGGACAGGGCTCAGCCCCAGCATTTT
clone_size: NA; v_call: TRBV7-2; j_call: TRBJ1-5; d_call: NA; cdr3_aa: CASSSTVGARPQHF; cdr3_nt: TGTGCCAGCAGCTCCACCGTGGGCGCTCGGCCCCAGCATTTT
clone_size: NA; v_call: TRBV3-1/TRBV3-2; j_call: TRBJ1-3; d_call: NA; cdr3_aa: CASSPGQQNTIYF; cdr3_nt: TGTGCCAGCAGCCCCGGACAGCAGAACACCATATATTTT
clone_size: NA; v_call: TRBV11-2; j_call: TRBJ2-7; d_call: NA; cdr3_aa: CASSSLQGRGEQYF; cdr3_nt: TGTGCCAGCAGCTCCCTCCAGGGGAGAGGCGAGCAGTACTTC
clone_size: NA; v_call: TRBV5-8; j_call: TRBJ2-2; d_call: TRBD1; cdr3_aa: CASSRDRDRGELFF; cdr3_nt: TGTGCCAGCAGCCGGGACAGGGACCGAGGGGAGCTGTTTTTT
clone_size: NA; v_call: TRBV7-8; j_call: TRBJ2-2; d_call: TRBD2; cdr3_aa: CATRLAGGTGELFF; cdr3_nt: TGTGCCACCCGTCTAGCGGGGGGGACCGGGGAGCTGTTTTTT
clone_size: NA; v_call: TRBV15; j_call: TRBJ2-5; d_call: NA; cdr3_aa: CATSRAAGLRETQYF; cdr3_nt: TGTGCCACCAGCAGAGCGGCGGGTCTTCGCGAGACCCAGTACTTC
clone_size: few; v_call: TRBV5-8; j_call: TRBJ2-1; d_call: NA; cdr3_aa: CASSFPSGTPGRGEQFF; cdr3_nt: TGTGCCAGCAGCTTCCCCTCCGGGACTCCCGGGCGAGGTGAGCAGTTCTTC
clone_size: NA; v_call: TRBV19; j_call: TRBJ2-7; d_call: NA; cdr3_aa: CASSIMDKGEQYF; cdr3_nt: TGTGCCAGTAGTATTATGGACAAGGGCGAGCAGTACTTC
clone_size: NA; v_call: TRBV3-1/TRBV3-2; j_call: TRBJ2-2; d_call: NA; cdr3_aa: CASSQFTGEYTGELFF; cdr3_nt: TGTGCCAGCAGCCAATTTACGGGGGAGTACACCGGGGAGCTGTTTTTT
clone_size: NA; v_call: TRBV9; j_call: TRBJ2-3; d_call: NA; cdr3_aa: CASSVHRERTDTQYF; cdr3_nt: TGTGCCAGCAGCGTTCACCGGGAACGTACAGATACGCAGTATTTT
clone_size: NA; v_call: TRBV5-5; j_call: TRBJ1-2; d_call: NA; cdr3_aa: CASSRIAELANYGYTF; cdr3_nt: TGTGCCAGCAGCCGAATCGCGGAATTAGCTAACTATGGCTACACCTTC
clone_size: NA; v_call: TRBV27; j_call: TRBJ2-5; d_call: NA; cdr3_aa: CASSPRMEGTQYF; cdr3_nt: TGTGCCAGCAGTCCCCGGATGGAGGGGACCCAGTACTTC
clone_size: NA; v_call: TRBV27; j_call: TRBJ2-6; d_call: TRBD1; cdr3_aa: CASSPTWTGGAGANVLTF; cdr3_nt: TGTGCCAGCAGTCCCACCTGGACAGGGGGCGCTGGGGCCAACGTCCTGACTTTC
clone_size: NA; v_call: TRBV15; j_call: TRBJ2-5; d_call: NA; cdr3_aa: CATSRDQAQETQYF; cdr3_nt: TGTGCCACCAGCAGAGATCAGGCTCAAGAGACCCAGTACTTC
clone_size: once; v_call: TRBV28; j_call: TRBJ2-1; d_call: TRBD1; cdr3_aa: CASSWDRLRNEQFF; cdr3_nt: TGTGCCAGCAGTTGGGACAGGCTCCGAAATGAGCAGTTCTTC
clone_size: NA; v_call: TRBV29-1; j_call: TRBJ1-2; d_call: NA; cdr3_aa: CSVETGRGLRESGYTF; cdr3_nt: TGCAGCGTAGAAACAGGGAGAGGGCTTAGAGAAAGCGGCTACACCTTC
clone_size: few; v_call: TRBV7-2; j_call: TRBJ2-3; d_call: TRBD2; cdr3_aa: CASSFRGGPSDTQYF; cdr3_nt: TGTGCCAGCAGCTTTCGGGGGGGTCCTTCGGATACGCAGTATTTT
clone_size: NA; v_call: TRBV5-4; j_call: TRBJ2-3; d_call: NA; cdr3_aa: CASSSDLLIDTQYF; cdr3_nt: TGTGCCAGCAGTTCAGATCTCCTGATAGATACGCAGTATTTT
clone_size: NA; v_call: TRBV7-9; j_call: TRBJ2-2; d_call: TRBD2; cdr3_aa: CASSPTSGFTGELFF; cdr3_nt: TGTGCCAGCAGCCCGACTAGCGGATTCACCGGGGAGCTGTTTTTT
clone_size: NA; v_call: TRBV7-2; j_call: TRBJ2-3; d_call: NA; cdr3_aa: CASSLGLYTDTQYF; cdr3_nt: TGTGCCAGCAGCTTAGGTCTTTACACAGATACGCAGTATTTT
clone_size: NA; v_call: TRBV25-1; j_call: TRBJ2-2; d_call: NA; cdr3_aa: CASSESGTGGELFF; cdr3_nt: TGTGCCAGCAGTGAATCCGGGACTGGCGGGGAGCTGTTTTTT
clone_size: few; v_call: TRBV4-2; j_call: TRBJ1-3; d_call: NA; cdr3_aa: CASSQDLGSGNTIYF; cdr3_nt: TGTGCCAGCAGCCAAGATTTGGGCTCCGGAAACACCATATATTTT
clone_size: NA; v_call: TRBV19; j_call: TRBJ1-2; d_call: TRBD1; cdr3_aa: CASSIRGQGDGYTF; cdr3_nt: TGTGCCAGTAGTATAAGAGGACAGGGAGATGGCTACACCTTC
clone_size: once; v_call: TRBV6-2/TRBV6-3; j_call: TRBJ1-4; d_call: TRBD1; cdr3_aa: CASSSGQGNGEKLFF; cdr3_nt: TGTGCCAGCAGTTCCGGACAGGGTAACGGTGAAAAACTGTTTTTT
clone_size: NA; v_call: TRBV27; j_call: TRBJ1-2; d_call: TRBD1; cdr3_aa: CASSQRAGGPYGYTF; cdr3_nt: TGTGCCAGCAGTCAGCGGGCAGGGGGGCCCTATGGCTACACCTTC
clone_size: NA; v_call: TRBV11-2; j_call: TRBJ2-5; d_call: NA; cdr3_aa: CASTKGTGVGETQYF; cdr3_nt: TGTGCCAGCACAAAAGGGACGGGAGTAGGGGAGACCCAGTACTTC
clone_size: NA; v_call: TRBV18; j_call: TRBJ2-1; d_call: NA; cdr3_aa: CASSRWGDPGDEQFF; cdr3_nt: TGTGCCAGCTCCCGTTGGGGCGACCCCGGCGATGAGCAGTTCTTC
clone_size: NA; v_call: TRBV7-2; j_call: TRBJ2-1; d_call: NA; cdr3_aa: CASTKGGYNEQFF; cdr3_nt: TGTGCCAGCACCAAAGGGGGTTACAATGAGCAGTTCTTC
clone_size: NA; v_call: TRBV7-2; j_call: TRBJ1-5; d_call: TRBD1; cdr3_aa: CASSLETGGGFQPQHF; cdr3_nt: TGTGCCAGCAGCTTAGAAACAGGGGGTGGTTTCCAGCCCCAGCATTTT
clone_size: NA; v_call: TRBV5-8; j_call: TRBJ1-2; d_call: NA; cdr3_aa: CASSLARQAGFSVRGYTF; cdr3_nt: TGTGCCAGCAGCTTGGCCCGGCAGGCCGGGTTTAGCGTGAGGGGCTACACCTTC
clone_size: NA; v_call: TRBV5-5; j_call: TRBJ2-1; d_call: NA; cdr3_aa: CASSHKNSPNEQFF; cdr3_nt: TGTGCCAGCAGCCATAAAAACTCCCCTAATGAGCAGTTCTTC
clone_size: once; v_call: TRBV7-2; j_call: TRBJ2-7; d_call: NA; cdr3_aa: CASSLSTGSNGYEQYF; cdr3_nt: TGTGCCAGCAGCTTATCGACGGGGTCTAATGGCTACGAGCAGTACTTC
clone_size: NA; v_call: TRBV7-3; j_call: TRBJ2-3; d_call: NA; cdr3_aa: CASSRLGGGTDTQYF; cdr3_nt: TGTGCCAGCAGCCGTCTAGGTGGGGGGACAGATACGCAGTATTTT
clone_size: NA; v_call: TRBV18; j_call: TRBJ2-3; d_call: TRBD2; cdr3_aa: CASSLGLAGVRTDTQYF; cdr3_nt: TGTGCCAGCTCGTTAGGACTAGCGGGAGTCCGCACAGATACGCAGTATTTT